The clone carrying this TCR beta chain is a singleton in its sample. Its antigen is unidentified. This sample is drawn from a study of OX40 agonist ivuxolimab in advanced cancers. Sequencing was performed with immunoSEQ multiplex PCR; in TCRdb, only in-frame clones are kept and a portion is missing. The repertoire includes tens of thousands of clones, 89% of them detected once, and 0.19% sits in the top ten. Study-wide results and limits: Clonal expansion was seen in CD4+ and CD8+ blood T cells by week 6 at 0.1 to 3.0 mg/kg.

The TCR sequence derives from an adult with an advanced solid tumor such as melanoma, head and neck, liver or kidney cancer. The sequencing used CD4+ or CD8+ T cells sorted from blood, collected in a trial of the OX40 agonist ivuxolimab.

This CDR3 is CASSEAGANTGELFF. In nucleotides, the CDR3 is TGTGCCAGCAGTGAAGCTGGGGCGAACACCGGGGAGCTGTTTTTT. The chain uses TRBV6-1 and TRBJ2-2; D gene unclear. Germline lookup yields CDR1 MNHNS and CDR2 SASEGT. V shed 0 bases and J shed 0 bases, with 5 bases lying between them. CDR3 length: 15 residues.